This TCR beta chain was identified during a study of control samples from healthy donors and cancer patients. This table comes from immunoSEQ multiplex PCR, and its TCRdb copy is limited to in-frame clones, with some not included. The sample lists some 120,000 clones, 75% to 95% occurring once. The CDR3 totals 15 residues. Looked up from germline, CDR1 is SGHVS and CDR2 is FQNEAQ. Losses at the gene ends were 5 bases for V and 7 bases for J; bases not matched to a gene: 9. The sequence was obtained from a man aged 18 to 30 in good health. The specimen sequenced was blood. The V gene is TRBV7-8, the J gene TRBJ1-4; TRBD1 agrees at 8 bases. CDR3 loop: CASSTGQGGGEKLFF. The DNA of the CDR3 is TGTGCCAGCAGCACCGGACAGGGTGGGGGTGAAAAACTGTTTTTT.